The 11 T cell receptor beta chains below were found in one sample sequenced in a study of Ad26.COV2.S vaccination and SARS-CoV-2 variants. Treatment indicated: 15 to 20 received Ad26.COV2.S at low or high dose, single or two shots; 5 received placebo; per-sample allocation not given. Specimen acquisition occurred on day 63 following the initial vaccine or placebo injection. Data came from immunoSEQ multiplex PCR; TCRdb stores just in-frame clones and leaves some out. The sample lists approximately 250,000 clones, around nine tenths occurring once. Sequenced material: peripheral blood, taken in a trial of Ad26.COV2.S vaccine versus placebo. All receptors come from a person aged 18-60 years who received the Ad26.COV2.S COVID-19 vaccine or a placebo.

This clone occurred once. The rearrangement uses TRBV11-1 and TRBJ1-2, with D possibly being TRBD1 (6 bases). The CDR3 spans 16 residues. CDR1 SGHAT and CDR2 FQDESV come from the germline V gene (reference sequence). Trimming shortened V by 6 bases and J by 2 bases, and 19 bases separated the two germline ends. CDR3 sequence (DNA): TGTGCCAGCAGGAAAGACGGCCGGGACACCAACTATGGCTACACCTTC. It yields the protein CASRKDGRDTNYGYTF.

The rearrangement links TRBV27 to TRBJ2-2; D is tentatively TRBD1 or TRBD2 (6 bases each). CDR3 size: 18 residues. Germline loops: CDR1 MNHEY, CDR2 SMNVEV (reference sequence). Trimming stripped 7 bases from V and 2 bases from J, with 23 bases between. CDR3 DNA sequence: TGTGCCAGCAAGTACATTGGGCTAGGGGGGCCAAACACCGGGGAGCTGTTTTTT. It codes for CASKYIGLGGPNTGELFF.

V and J are TRBV10-2 and TRBJ2-1; D is unclear. V lost 0 bases and J lost 3, with 6 bases in between. CDR1 and CDR2 from the germline V gene are WSHSY and SAAADI. This CDR3 region has 14 residues. The DNA of the CDR3 is TGCGCCAGCAGTGAGTCAAAGGGCTACAATGAGCAGTTCTTC. Its translation is CASSESKGYNEQFF.

The chain couples TRBV4-1 to TRBJ2-1; 11 bases align to TRBD2. The CDR3 has 18 amino acids. Germline lookup yields CDR1 MGHRA and CDR2 YSYEKL. The V and J ends lost 4 bases and 0 bases, in that order; junction bases with no gene match: 8. The CDR3 sequence is CASSPPPSGGSSYNEQFF. Written as DNA, the CDR3 is TGCGCCAGCAGCCCTCCGCCTAGCGGGGGGAGCTCCTACAATGAGCAGTTCTTC.

This chain links TRBV28 with TRBJ1-5; 10 positions agree with TRBD1. The CDR3 totals 17 residues. Germline V CDR1 and CDR2: MDHEN, SYDVKM. Unmatched junction bases numbered 11, after V lost 7 bases and J lost 2 bases. CDR3 DNA sequence: TGTGCCAGCAAAAAGACAGGGGGCGCCGACGGCAATCAGCCCCAGCATTTT. Amino acids: CASKKTGGADGNQPQHF.

The J gene is TRBJ2-1, the V gene TRBV18; D might be TRBD1 (6 bases). Trimming pared 2 bases from V and 15 bases from J, leaving 20 bases between. Germline CDR1 reads KGHSH; CDR2 reads LQKENI. This CDR3 comprises 14 residues. CDR3 protein: CASSPKQGEVGSFF. In DNA, the CDR3 is TGTGCCAGCTCACCAAAACAGGGAGAGGTAGGGTCGTTCTTC. Filled out from reference TRBV18 and TRBJ2-1, the complete variable domain reads NAGVMQNPRHLVRRRGQEARLRCSPMKGHSHVYWYRQLPEEGLKFMVYLQKENIIDESGMPKERFSAEFPKEGPSILRIQQVVRGDSAAYFCASSPKQGEVGSFFGPGTRLTVL.

This chain uses TRBV5-1 with TRBJ2-3; D may correspond to TRBD1 or TRBD2 (5 bases each). V lost 0 bases and J lost 0, with 11 bases in between. CDR3 size: 16 residues. Germline CDR1 SGHRS, CDR2 YFSETQ. DNA for the CDR3: TGCGCCAGCAGCTTGGAGCCAGGGAGTAGCACAGATACGCAGTATTTT. This gives the protein CASSLEPGSSTDTQYF.

The V and J genes are TRBV30 and TRBJ1-1; D is possibly TRBD1 (5 bases). CDR3 size: 14 residues. Trimming left V 4 bases short and J 1 base short, with 13 bases between. From germline, CDR1 is GTSNPN and CDR2 SVGIG (reference sequence). For the CDR3, the DNA is TGTGCCTGGATGATGGACATTAGGAACACTGAAGCTTTCTTT. Protein sequence: CAWMMDIRNTEAFF.

The rearrangement uses TRBV30 and TRBJ1-5; D uncertain. Germline CDR1 is GTSNPN and CDR2 is SVGIG (reference sequence). CDR3 length: 14 amino acids. Between the trimmed V and J ends, which lost 0 bases and 6 bases, there was a span of 12 bases. Written as DNA, the CDR3 is TGTGCCTGGAGTGTAGGAGACCTTTCTCAGCCCCAGCATTTT. Translated, it gives CAWSVGDLSQPQHF. Combining the CDR3 with reference TRBV30 and TRBJ1-5 gives the whole variable domain SQTIHQWPATLVQPVGSPLSLECTVEGTSNPNLYWYRQAAGRGLQLLFYSVGIGQISSEVPQNLSASRPQDRQFILSSKKLLLSDSGFYLCAWSVGDLSQPQHFGDGTRLSIL.

This clone was seen just once. The chain joins TRBV27 to TRBJ1-5, with 9 bases lining up with TRBD1. Per the germline V gene, CDR1 is MNHEY and CDR2 is SMNVEV (reference sequence). Unmatched junction bases numbered 21, after V lost 6 bases and J lost 6 bases. The CDR3 loop spans 19 amino acids. The CDR3 loop reads CASSPTTGTGMARGQPQHF. CDR3 coding DNA: TGTGCCAGCAGCCCTACGACAGGGACAGGGATGGCGCGGGGTCAGCCCCAGCATTTT.

V and J are TRBV3-1 (or the pseudogene TRBV3-2) and TRBJ1-1, with D perhaps TRBD1 (5 bases). This CDR3 region has 15 residues. V lost 1 base and J 1 base, leaving 10 bases between the germline ends. From germline, CDR1 is LGHDT and CDR2 YNNKEL (reference sequence). The CDR3 sequence: CASSQGGGGNTEAFF. In DNA form, the CDR3 reads TGTGCCAGCAGCCAAGGTGGGGGGGGGAACACTGAAGCTTTCTTT.